The T cell receptor (beta chain) described here comes from a study of OX40 agonist ivuxolimab in advanced cancers. Study context: Every 2 weeks, patients got intravenous ivuxolimab at one of six dose levels (0.01-10 mg/kg). Partial responses were seen in three patients, one with hepatocellular carcinoma and two with cutaneous melanoma. Findings of the study overall: Both blood CD4+ and CD8+ T cells showed clonal growth by week 6 at 0.1 to 3.0 mg/kg.

V lost 2 bases to trimming and J lost 0 bases, with 8 bases between them. The CDR3 is made up of 15 amino acids. Germline CDR1 is MNHEY and CDR2 is SMNVEV (reference sequence). TCRdb's copy holds only in-frame clones and misses some; the assay was immunoSEQ multiplex PCR. In the table there are approximately 12,000 clones, approximately 69% of which are singletons. With respect to this clone: No antigen is known for it.

This TCR was recovered from an adult with an advanced solid tumor such as melanoma, head and neck, liver or kidney cancer. The starting material was CD4+ or CD8+ T cells sorted from blood, obtained in a trial of the OX40 agonist ivuxolimab. The rearrangement uses TRBV27 and TRBJ1-5; no definite D call. CDR3 loop: CASSLAGYSNQPQHF. CDR3 DNA: TGTGCCAGCAGTTTAGCGGGCTATAGCAATCAGCCCCAGCATTTT.